The 4 T cell receptor beta chains in this list originate from one sample, sequenced in a study of blood T cell repertoires in COVID-19. Clones were sequenced by immunoSEQ multiplex PCR, and TCRdb holds only the in-frame ones, with some missing. Of 110,000 or so clones in the sample, around nine tenths were seen once. The sample comprised peripheral blood. These receptors were collected from a woman aged 70-85 years who had recovered from COVID-19.

CDR3 coding DNA: TGCGCCAGCAGCTTGGGTAGCGCGGTCTCCTACAATGAGCAGTTCTTC. This gives the protein CASSLGSAVSYNEQFF. This sequence joins TRBV5-1 and TRBJ2-1; D may be TRBD2 (5 bases). The CDR3 is 16 amino acids. The germline V and J ends were trimmed by 0 bases and 0 bases, with 10 bases remaining between them. CDR1 is SGHRS, CDR2 YFSETQ, per germline.

The chain joins TRBV10-3 to TRBJ2-2; TRBD2 aligns across 8 bases. With 10 bases clipped from V and 7 bases from J, the junction kept 11 bases outside the gene matches. Germline V lookup: CDR1 ENHRY, CDR2 SYGVKD. This CDR3 is built from 14 residues. CDR3 loop: CASKREQGFGELFF. DNA of the CDR3: TGTGCCAGCAAGCGGGAGCAAGGTTTCGGGGAGCTGTTTTTT.

The rearrangement links TRBV25-1 to TRBJ1-1, with TRBD1 matching 9 bases. CDR3 size: 14 residues. The germline gives CDR1 MGHDK, CDR2 SYGVNS. Trimming cost V 4 bases and J 5 bases; bases outside gene matches: 5. As DNA, the CDR3 is TGTGCCAGCAGTGCACGACAGGGGGGGACTGAAGCTTTCTTT. It yields the protein CASSARQGGTEAFF.

The CDR3 here is CASGRLDQPQHF. The CDR3 bases are TGTGCCAGCGGCCGATTGGATCAGCCCCAGCATTTT. V usage is TRBV7-9 and J usage is TRBJ1-5; D is ambiguous. The CDR3 is 12 residues long. Germline CDR1 reads SEHNR; CDR2 reads FQNEAQ (reference sequence). Trimming stripped 8 bases from V and 5 bases from J, with 10 bases between. Full variable domain (outside the CDR3, taken from reference TRBV7-9 and TRBJ1-5): DTGVSQNPRHKITKRGQNVTFRCDPISEHNRLYWYRQTLGQGPEFLTYFQNEAQLEKSRLLSDRFSAERPKGSFSTLEIQRTEQGDSAMYLCASGRLDQPQHFGDGTRLSIL.